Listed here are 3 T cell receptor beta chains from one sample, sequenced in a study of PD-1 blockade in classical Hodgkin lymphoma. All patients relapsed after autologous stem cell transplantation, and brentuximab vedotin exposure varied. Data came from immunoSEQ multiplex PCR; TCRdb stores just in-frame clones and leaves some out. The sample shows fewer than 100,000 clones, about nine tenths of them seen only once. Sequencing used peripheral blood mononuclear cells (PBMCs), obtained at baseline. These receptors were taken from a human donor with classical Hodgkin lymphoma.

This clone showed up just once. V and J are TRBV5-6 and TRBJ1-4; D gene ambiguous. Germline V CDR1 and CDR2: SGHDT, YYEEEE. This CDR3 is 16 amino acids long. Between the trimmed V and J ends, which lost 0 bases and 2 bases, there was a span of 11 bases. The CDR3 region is CASSLAGVGTNEKLFF. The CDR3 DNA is TGTGCCAGCAGCTTGGCCGGGGTTGGGACTAATGAAAAACTGTTTTTT.

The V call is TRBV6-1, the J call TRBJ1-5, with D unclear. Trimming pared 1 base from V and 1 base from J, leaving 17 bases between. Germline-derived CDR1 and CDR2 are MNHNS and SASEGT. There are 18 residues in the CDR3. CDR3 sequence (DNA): TGTGCCAGCAGTGAAGGATCGTACGGTCAGACGAGCAATCAGCCCCAGCATTTT. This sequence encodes CASSEGSYGQTSNQPQHF.

The CDR3 nucleotides read TGTGCCAGCTCACCAGCTGGTGAGGGGCAAAGAGGCTACACCTTC. This encodes CASSPAGEGQRGYTF. V is TRBV18 and J is TRBJ1-2; tentatively, D is TRBD1 (5 bases). Germline V gene data show CDR1 as KGHSH and CDR2 as LQKENI. Trimming took off 2 bases at V and 8 bases at J, with 18 bases between the two ends. CDR3 length: 15 residues. Full variable domain (missing parts from reference TRBV18 and TRBJ1-2): NAGVMQNPRHLVRRRGQEARLRCSPMKGHSHVYWYRQLPEEGLKFMVYLQKENIIDESGMPKERFSAEFPKEGPSILRIQQVVRGDSAAYFCASSPAGEGQRGYTFGSGTRLTVV.